A single sample is the source of the 17 T cell receptor beta chains below, sequenced in a study of shared clonotypes between healthy human individuals. Clones were read by immunoSEQ multiplex PCR, and TCRdb kept only the in-frame ones, dropping some. The repertoire holds 1 million to 1.2 million clones, about 72% seen once, with 0.89% in the top ten. Sequenced material: memory CD4+ T cells from PBMCs. Subset denoted: CD45RA-negative fraction. These receptors were collected from a man between 18 and 29 years old in good health. Some clones in this sample may be carry-over from other donors' samples.

Concerning this clone: The sample holds other DNA sequences that translate to the same CDR3. The J gene is TRBJ1-1, the V gene TRBV7-9; D remains ambiguous. Trimming took off 1 base at V and 4 bases at J, with 7 bases between the two ends. CDR3 length equals 13 residues. Germline loops: CDR1 SEHNR, CDR2 FQNEAQ (reference sequence). CDR3 region: CASSLGSGTEAFF. CDR3 DNA: TGTGCCAGCAGCTTAGGGTCGGGCACTGAAGCTTTCTTT.

About this clone itself: This CDR3 is also generated by other DNA sequences in the sample. The chain joins TRBV27 to TRBJ2-3, with 9 nucleotides matching TRBD2. Trimming removed 5 bases from V and 6 bases from J; junction bases left unmatched: 6. Germline V gene lookup returns CDR1 MNHEY and CDR2 SMNVEV (reference sequence). The CDR3 extends over 14 amino acids. The CDR3 is CASSPLAGGDTQYF. The CDR3 DNA is TGTGCCAGCAGTCCACTAGCGGGTGGGGATACGCAGTATTTT.

J is TRBJ2-1 and V is TRBV7-2; TRBD2 matches 10 bases. This CDR3 region has 15 residues. With 7 bases clipped from V and 7 bases from J, the junction kept 10 bases outside the gene matches. The V gene's germline CDR1 is SGHTA and CDR2 FQGNSA. DNA of the CDR3: TGTGCCAGCACCGTGACAGCGGGAGGGCGGAATGAGCAGTTCTTC. Residues: CASTVTAGGRNEQFF.

The chain couples TRBV7-2 to TRBJ2-2; 7 bases align to TRBD2. CDR1 is SGHTA, CDR2 FQGNSA, per germline. This CDR3 region has 18 residues. Unmatched junction bases numbered 11, after V lost 2 bases and J lost 2 bases. This CDR3 is CASSLKGGIAGNTGELFF. In DNA form, the CDR3 reads TGTGCCAGCAGCTTAAAGGGAGGCATAGCGGGCAACACCGGGGAGCTGTTTTTT.

To note about this clone: Other nucleotide sequences in the sample specify the same CDR3. This sequence joins TRBV28 and TRBJ2-7, with 7 bases lining up with TRBD1. CDR1 and CDR2 (germline): MDHEN, SYDVKM. The CDR3 is 13 amino acids. V gave up 5 bases and J gave up 3 bases; unmatched junction bases: 4. CDR3 DNA: TGTGCCAGCAGTCCGGGACAGAGCTACGAGCAGTACTTC. It translates to CASSPGQSYEQYF.

A single count supports this clone. The rearrangement joins TRBV5-1 to TRBJ1-5; no firm D call. The germline gives CDR1 SGHRS, CDR2 YFSETQ. This CDR3 region has 14 residues. Trimming took 2 bases from V and 6 from J, leaving 12 bases between them. The CDR3 sequence: CASSFWGAGQPQHF. The DNA of the CDR3 is TGCGCCAGCAGCTTCTGGGGTGCTGGTCAGCCCCAGCATTTT.

Only a few counts were recorded for this clone. J is TRBJ2-7 and V is TRBV10-1; D gene unclear. This CDR3 is built from 11 residues. CDR1 and CDR2 from the germline V gene are WNHNN and SYGVQD (reference sequence). With 3 bases removed from V and 4 bases from J, the gap between germline ends came to 4 bases. The chain's CDR3 is CASSDGYEQYF. CDR3 DNA sequence: TGCGCCAGCAGTGACGGGTACGAGCAGTACTTC.

The genes are TRBV7-2 and TRBJ2-1; 9 bases are a match to TRBD2. CDR1 is SGHTA, CDR2 FQGNSA, per germline. The CDR3 is 12 residues long. V trimming: 2 bases; J trimming: 14 bases; junction bases outside the gene matches: 4. The DNA of the CDR3 is TGTGCCAGCAGCTTAAGAGGGACTAGCAAGTTCTTC. This translates into CASSLRGTSKFF.

The chain links TRBV28 to TRBJ2-7; TRBD1 matches at 10 bases. Trimming took 6 bases from V and 5 from J; bases not matched to a gene: 16. The CDR3 extends over 17 amino acids. Germline CDR1 reads MDHEN; CDR2 reads SYDVKM. CDR3 in DNA: TGTGCCAGCAGCCACATAACCATCCGGGACAGGGGCCACGAGCAGTACTTC. It codes for CASSHITIRDRGHEQYF.

This chain uses TRBV28 with TRBJ2-7, with 9 bases identical to TRBD1. The germline V gene encodes CDR1 MDHEN and CDR2 SYDVKM. V was pared by 4 bases and J by 2 bases, with 3 bases of the junction left unmatched. The length of the CDR3 is 14 residues. The CDR3 nucleotides read TGTGCCAGCAGTTCCTGGACAGGGGCCTACGAGCAGTACTTC. It translates to CASSSWTGAYEQYF.

On this clone itself: The same CDR3 arises from other DNA sequences in this sample as well. This chain links TRBV5-6 with TRBJ2-1; D remains ambiguous. Germline CDR1 SGHDT, CDR2 YYEEEE. The CDR3 runs 12 residues. The V end lost 1 base, the J end lost 7 bases, and 6 bases lay between the germline ends. In DNA form, the CDR3 reads TGTGCCAGCAGCTTGTATAAGAATGAGCAGTTCTTC. Its translation: CASSLYKNEQFF.

This clone was found a few times. This rearrangement joins TRBV5-1 to TRBJ1-2, with 9 bases that match TRBD1. Germline lookup yields CDR1 SGHRS and CDR2 YFSETQ. This CDR3 is 14 amino acids long. J lost 6 bases, V lost 4 bases, and 7 bases had no gene match. CDR3 coding DNA: TGCGCCAGCAGCAAGGACAGGGGCGTCCATGGCTACACCTTC. Its protein product is CASSKDRGVHGYTF.

This chain links TRBV28 with TRBJ1-2, with 10 bases fitting TRBD1. The CDR3 totals 13 residues. V lost 5 bases to trimming and J lost 8 bases; unmatched junction nucleotides: 5. The germline V gene has CDR1 MDHEN and CDR2 SYDVKM. The CDR3 DNA follows: TGTGCCAGCAGTGTCGACAGGGGGCGCGGCTACACCTTC. It encodes CASSVDRGRGYTF.

The genes are TRBV6-1 and TRBJ2-7; 9 bases match TRBD2. The CDR3 extends over 15 amino acids. J gave up 7 bases and V 7 bases, and 14 bases lay outside the gene matches. Germline V gene sequence: CDR1 MNHNS, CDR2 SASEGT. CDR3 bases: TGTGCCAGCATCCCCGGGATAGCGGGAGTGAGGGAGCAGTACTTC. Amino acid sequence: CASIPGIAGVREQYF.

The chain carries TRBV2 and TRBJ2-7, with D unclear. Germline CDR1 SNHLY, CDR2 FYNNEI. The CDR3 runs 12 residues. This CDR3 reads CAANAQPYEQYF. The CDR3 coding sequence is TGTGCTGCTAACGCCCAGCCATACGAGCAGTACTTC.

This chain joins TRBV4-1 and TRBJ1-1; D might be TRBD1 (5 bases). The CDR3 contains 15 residues. Germline V lookup: CDR1 MGHRA, CDR2 YSYEKL. Trimming removed 5 bases from V and 2 bases from J, with 15 bases in between. CDR3 nucleotides: TGCGCCAGCAGCTTGGTGGGGCAGGATAACACTGAAGCTTTCTTT. Its translation is CASSLVGQDNTEAFF.

This rearrangement joins TRBV6-5 to TRBJ1-3; no reliable D call. The CDR3 is made up of 15 amino acids. V shed 0 bases and J shed 2 bases, with 8 bases lying between them. Germline V lookup: CDR1 MNHEY, CDR2 SVGAGI. In nucleotides, the CDR3 is TGTGCCAGCAGTTACTCAAGCACCGCTGGAAACACCATATATTTT. Translating it yields CASSYSSTAGNTIYF.